The sequence of this TCR beta chain was determined in a study of early T cells in non-severe SARS-CoV-2 infection. At the level of the study: Sequenced bulk RNA came from whole blood that was unsorted, and chains were unpaired.

This clonotype has at least ten counts. Its target is unknown. This CDR3 has 14 residues. The ends lost 6 bases at V and 2 bases at J; junction bases unmatched: 3. Germline assignment: CDR1 LNHDA and CDR2 SQIVND (reference sequence). Unique molecular identifiers tagged individual cDNA molecules. TCRdb reanalysed the 5' RACE reads using MiXCR and keeps one entry per CDR3 protein. The sample lists about 64,000 distinct CDR3 sequences, over 9.5% seen once, with over 1.3% in the top ten. Whole-study findings and limits: There was a bias toward anti-spike CD8 responses in VDJdb matching, which missed private and CD4 specificities.

The clonotype comes from an adult who was a healthcare worker with PCR-confirmed SARS-CoV-2 infection or an uninfected control (not recorded which). This specimen was whole blood, taken at baseline. The chain uses TRBV19 and TRBJ2-3; the match to TRBD1 covers 9 bases. This chain's CDR3 is CASRWTGATDTQYF. The CDR3 DNA is TGTGCCAGTAGGTGGACAGGGGCCACAGATACGCAGTATTTT. The whole variable domain, remainder taken from reference TRBV19 and TRBJ2-3, is DGGITQSPKYLFRKEGQNVTLSCEQNLNHDAMYWYRQDPGQGLRLIYYSQIVNDFQKGDIAEGYSVSREKKESFPLTVTSAQKNPTAFYLCASRWTGATDTQYFGPGTRLTVL.